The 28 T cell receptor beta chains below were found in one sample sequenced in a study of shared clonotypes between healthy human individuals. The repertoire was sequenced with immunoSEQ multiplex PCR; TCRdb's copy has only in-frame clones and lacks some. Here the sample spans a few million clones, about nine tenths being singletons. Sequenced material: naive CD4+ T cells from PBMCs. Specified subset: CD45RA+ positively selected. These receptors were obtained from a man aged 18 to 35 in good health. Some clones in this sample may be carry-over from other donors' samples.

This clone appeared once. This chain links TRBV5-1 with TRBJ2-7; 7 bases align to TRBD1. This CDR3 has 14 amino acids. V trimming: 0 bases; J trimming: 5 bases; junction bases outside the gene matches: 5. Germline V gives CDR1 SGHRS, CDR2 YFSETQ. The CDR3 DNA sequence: TGCGCCAGCAGCTTGGGACAGGGTGAACACGAGCAGTACTTC. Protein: CASSLGQGEHEQYF.

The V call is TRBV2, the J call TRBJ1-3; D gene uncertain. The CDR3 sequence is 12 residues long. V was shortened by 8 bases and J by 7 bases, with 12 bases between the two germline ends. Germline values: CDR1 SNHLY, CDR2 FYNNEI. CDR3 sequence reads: CASRVYANTIYF. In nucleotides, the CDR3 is TGTGCCAGCCGTGTGTATGCGAACACCATATATTTT.

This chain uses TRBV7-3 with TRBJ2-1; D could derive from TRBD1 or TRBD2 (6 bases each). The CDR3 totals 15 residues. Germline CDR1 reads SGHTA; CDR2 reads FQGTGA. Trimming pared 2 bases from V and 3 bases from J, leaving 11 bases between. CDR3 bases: TGTGCCAGCAGCTTACGAGGAGGGGGCTACAATGAGCAGTTCTTC. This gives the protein CASSLRGGGYNEQFF.

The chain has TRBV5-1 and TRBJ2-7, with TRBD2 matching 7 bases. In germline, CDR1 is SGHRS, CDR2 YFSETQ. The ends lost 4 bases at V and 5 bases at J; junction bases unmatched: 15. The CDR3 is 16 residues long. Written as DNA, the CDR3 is TGCGCCAGCAGCCCGGGGGACCATCGGGGAGGGGACGAGCAGTACTTC. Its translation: CASSPGDHRGGDEQYF.

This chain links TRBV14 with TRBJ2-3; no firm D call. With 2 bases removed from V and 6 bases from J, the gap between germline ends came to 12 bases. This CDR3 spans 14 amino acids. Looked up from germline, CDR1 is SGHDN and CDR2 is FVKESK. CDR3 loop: CASSQLTITDTQYF. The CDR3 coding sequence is TGTGCCAGCAGCCAACTAACGATTACGGATACGCAGTATTTT.

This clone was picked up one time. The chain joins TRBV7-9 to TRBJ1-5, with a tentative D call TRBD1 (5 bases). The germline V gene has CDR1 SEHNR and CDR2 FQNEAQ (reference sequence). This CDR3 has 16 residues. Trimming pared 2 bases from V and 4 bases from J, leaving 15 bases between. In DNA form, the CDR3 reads TGTGCCAGCAGCTTATGGGGCAGGGAAGGGAATCAGCCCCAGCATTTT. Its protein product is CASSLWGREGNQPQHF.

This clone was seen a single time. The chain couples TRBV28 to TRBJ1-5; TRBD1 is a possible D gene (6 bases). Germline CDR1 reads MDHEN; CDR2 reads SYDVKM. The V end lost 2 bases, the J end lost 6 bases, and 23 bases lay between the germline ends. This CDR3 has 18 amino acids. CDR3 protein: CASSLRKQGMWNTQPQHF. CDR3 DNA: TGTGCCAGCAGTTTAAGGAAACAGGGAATGTGGAACACTCAGCCCCAGCATTTT.

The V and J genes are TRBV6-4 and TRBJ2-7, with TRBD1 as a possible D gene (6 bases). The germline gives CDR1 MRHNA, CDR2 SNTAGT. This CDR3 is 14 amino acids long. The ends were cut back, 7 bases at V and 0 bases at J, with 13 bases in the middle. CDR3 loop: CASKMDSRSYEQYF. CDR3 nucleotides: TGTGCCAGCAAAATGGACAGCCGCTCCTACGAGCAGTACTTC.

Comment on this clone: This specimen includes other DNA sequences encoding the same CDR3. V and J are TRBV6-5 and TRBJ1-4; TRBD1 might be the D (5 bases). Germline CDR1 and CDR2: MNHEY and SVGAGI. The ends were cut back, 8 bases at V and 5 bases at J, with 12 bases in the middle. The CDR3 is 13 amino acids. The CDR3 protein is CASGRGGNEKLFF. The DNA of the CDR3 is TGTGCCAGCGGAAGGGGTGGAAATGAAAAACTGTTTTTT.

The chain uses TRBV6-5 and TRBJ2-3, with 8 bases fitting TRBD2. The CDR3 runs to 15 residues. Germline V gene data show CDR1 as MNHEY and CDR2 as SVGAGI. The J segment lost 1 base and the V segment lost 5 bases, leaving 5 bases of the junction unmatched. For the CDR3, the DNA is TGTGCCAGCAGTACGTTAGCGGGACGCACAGATACGCAGTATTTT. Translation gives CASSTLAGRTDTQYF.

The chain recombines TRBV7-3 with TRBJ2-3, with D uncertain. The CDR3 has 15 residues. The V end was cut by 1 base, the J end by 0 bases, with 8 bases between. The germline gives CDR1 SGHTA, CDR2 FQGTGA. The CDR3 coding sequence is TGTGCCAGCAGCTTAAGCCCGGGTAGCACAGATACGCAGTATTTT. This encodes CASSLSPGSTDTQYF. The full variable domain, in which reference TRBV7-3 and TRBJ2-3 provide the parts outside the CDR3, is GAGVSQTPSNKVTEKGKYVELRCDPISGHTALYWYRQSLGQGPEFLIYFQGTGAADDSGLPNDRFFAVRPEGSVSTLKIQRTERGDSAVYLCASSLSPGSTDTQYFGPGTRLTVL.

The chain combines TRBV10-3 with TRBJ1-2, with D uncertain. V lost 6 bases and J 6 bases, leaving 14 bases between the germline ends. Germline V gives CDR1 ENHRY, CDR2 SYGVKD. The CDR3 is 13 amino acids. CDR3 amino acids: CAIRYSIADGYTF. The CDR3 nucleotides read TGTGCCATCAGATATAGTATTGCCGATGGCTACACCTTC.

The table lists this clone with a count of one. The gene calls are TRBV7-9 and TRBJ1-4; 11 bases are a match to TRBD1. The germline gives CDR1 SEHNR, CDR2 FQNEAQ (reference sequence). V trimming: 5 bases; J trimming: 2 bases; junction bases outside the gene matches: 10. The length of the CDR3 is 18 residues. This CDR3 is CASSRDRGSRMTNEKLFF. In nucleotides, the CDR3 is TGTGCCAGCAGCCGGGACAGGGGGTCACGAATGACTAATGAAAAACTGTTTTTT.

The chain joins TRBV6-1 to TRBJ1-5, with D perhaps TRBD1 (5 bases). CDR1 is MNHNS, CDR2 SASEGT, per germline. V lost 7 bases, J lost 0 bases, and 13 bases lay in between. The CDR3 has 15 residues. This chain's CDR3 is CASTVGGDSNQPQHF. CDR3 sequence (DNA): TGTGCCAGCACGGTGGGGGGGGATAGCAATCAGCCCCAGCATTTT.

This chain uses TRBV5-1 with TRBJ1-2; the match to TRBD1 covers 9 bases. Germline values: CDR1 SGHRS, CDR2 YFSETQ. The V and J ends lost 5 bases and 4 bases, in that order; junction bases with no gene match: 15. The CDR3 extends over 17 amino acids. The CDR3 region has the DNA TGCGCCAGCAGTTTTGGGGGGAACCGGGACAGGGTCTATGGCTACACCTTC. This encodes CASSFGGNRDRVYGYTF.

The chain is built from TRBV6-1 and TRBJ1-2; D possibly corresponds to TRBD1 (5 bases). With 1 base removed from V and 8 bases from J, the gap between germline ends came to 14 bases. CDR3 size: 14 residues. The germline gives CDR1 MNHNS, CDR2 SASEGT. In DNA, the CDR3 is TGTGCCAGCAGTGAAGAGCCAGGGTCAGGAGGCTACACCTTC. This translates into CASSEEPGSGGYTF.

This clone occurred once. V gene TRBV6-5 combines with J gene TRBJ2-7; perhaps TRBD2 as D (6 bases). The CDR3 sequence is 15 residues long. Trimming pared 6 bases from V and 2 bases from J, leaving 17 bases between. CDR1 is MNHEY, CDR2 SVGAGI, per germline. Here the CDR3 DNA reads TGTGCCAGCAGCGTGGACTATTCCTACACCTACGAGCAGTACTTC. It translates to CASSVDYSYTYEQYF.

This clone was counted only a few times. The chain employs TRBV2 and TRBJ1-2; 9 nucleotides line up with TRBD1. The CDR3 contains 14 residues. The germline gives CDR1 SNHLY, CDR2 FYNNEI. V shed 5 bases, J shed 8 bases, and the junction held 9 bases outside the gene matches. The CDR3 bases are TGTGCCAGCAGTAGACAGGGGGTGAGGGTAGGCTACACCTTC. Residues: CASSRQGVRVGYTF.

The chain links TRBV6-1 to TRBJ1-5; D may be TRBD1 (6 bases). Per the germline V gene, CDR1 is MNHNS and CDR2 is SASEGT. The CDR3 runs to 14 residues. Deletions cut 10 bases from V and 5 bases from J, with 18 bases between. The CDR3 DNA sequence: TGTGCCAAGTCTTCGGGACAAAACCATCAGCCCCAGCATTTT. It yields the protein CAKSSGQNHQPQHF.

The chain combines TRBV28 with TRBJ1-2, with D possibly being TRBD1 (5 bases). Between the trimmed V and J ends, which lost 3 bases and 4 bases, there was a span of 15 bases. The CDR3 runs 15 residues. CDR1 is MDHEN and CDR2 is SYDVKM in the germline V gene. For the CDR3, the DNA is TGTGCCAGCAGTTTGCCAGGGAGCCGCTCCTATGGCTACACCTTC. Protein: CASSLPGSRSYGYTF.

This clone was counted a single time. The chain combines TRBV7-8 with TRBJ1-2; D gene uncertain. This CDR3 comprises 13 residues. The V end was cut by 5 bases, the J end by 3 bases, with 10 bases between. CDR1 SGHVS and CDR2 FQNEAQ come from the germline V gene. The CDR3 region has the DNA TGTGCCAGCAGCCCCAATTATGACTATGGCTACACCTTC. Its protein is CASSPNYDYGYTF.

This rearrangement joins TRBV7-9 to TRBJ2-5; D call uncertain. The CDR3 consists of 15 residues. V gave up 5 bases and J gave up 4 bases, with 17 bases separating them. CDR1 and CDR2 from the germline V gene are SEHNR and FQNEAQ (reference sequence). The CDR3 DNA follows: TGTGCCAGCAGCCGCGCTGGCGTCCTGGTAGAGACCCAGTACTTC. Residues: CASSRAGVLVETQYF.

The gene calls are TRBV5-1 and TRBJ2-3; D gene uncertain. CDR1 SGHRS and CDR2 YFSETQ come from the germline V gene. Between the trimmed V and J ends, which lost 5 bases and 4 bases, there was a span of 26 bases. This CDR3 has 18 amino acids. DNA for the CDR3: TGCGCCAGCAGACCCTGGGGTTTCGGTTCAAATGAGGCAGATACGCAGTATTTT. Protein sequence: CASRPWGFGSNEADTQYF.

CDR3 nucleotide sequence: TGTGCCAGCAGCCAACGACTAGCGGAGCGATACAATGAGCAGTTCTTC. Encoded protein: CASSQRLAERYNEQFF. The chain links TRBV4-2 to TRBJ2-1; 9 bases line up with TRBD2. J was trimmed by 4 bases and V by 2 bases; bases with no gene match: 6. CDR1 LGHNA and CDR2 YNFKEQ come from the germline V gene. The CDR3 runs 16 residues.

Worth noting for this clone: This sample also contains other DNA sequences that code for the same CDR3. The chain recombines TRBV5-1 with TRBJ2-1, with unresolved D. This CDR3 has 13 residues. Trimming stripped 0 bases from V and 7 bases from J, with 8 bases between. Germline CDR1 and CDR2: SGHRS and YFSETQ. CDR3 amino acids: CASSLVVGNEQFF. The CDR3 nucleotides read TGCGCCAGCAGCTTGGTGGTAGGGAATGAGCAGTTCTTC.

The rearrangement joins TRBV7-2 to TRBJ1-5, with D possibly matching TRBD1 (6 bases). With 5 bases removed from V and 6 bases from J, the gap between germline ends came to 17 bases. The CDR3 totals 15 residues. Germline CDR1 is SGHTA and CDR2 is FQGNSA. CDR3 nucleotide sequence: TGTGCCAGCAGCCCCCGGGGGGGCAGTGGTCAGCCCCAGCATTTT. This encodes CASSPRGGSGQPQHF.

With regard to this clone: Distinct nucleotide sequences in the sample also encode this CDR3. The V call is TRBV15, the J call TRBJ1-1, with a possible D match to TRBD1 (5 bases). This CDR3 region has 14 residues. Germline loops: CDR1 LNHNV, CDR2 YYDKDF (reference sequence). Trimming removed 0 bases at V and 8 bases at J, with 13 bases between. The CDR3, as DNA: TGTGCCACCAGCAGAGAGGTTAGGGGAACCGAAGCTTTCTTT. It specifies CATSREVRGTEAFF.

The CDR3 spells CASSLVLAGGGETQYF. The CDR3 nucleotides read TGTGCCAGCAGCTTAGTTTTAGCGGGAGGAGGTGAGACCCAGTACTTC. This chain links TRBV7-2 with TRBJ2-5; TRBD2 matches 10 bases. This CDR3 region has 16 residues. With V trimmed by 1 base and J by 5 bases, 7 bases remained unmatched. The germline V gene has CDR1 SGHTA and CDR2 FQGNSA.